The rows below give T cell receptor beta chains drawn from one sample of a study of shared clonotypes between healthy human individuals. Repertoires were generated with immunoSEQ multiplex PCR, while TCRdb's copy carries only in-frame clones and drops some. Counted here are approximately 110,000 clones, 55% to 80% occurring once; the ten biggest clones make up around 25%. The sample taken for sequencing was memory CD8+ T cells sorted from blood. The source is a woman in her 30s in good health. CDR3s include the opening cysteine and the closing phenylalanine or tryptophan. The D gene is left open where the match is weak. Clone size is not always given. Where it is, it says once, few, many or a class for expanded clones.

NA TRBJ1-1 TRBD1 TRBV5-1 CASSPQGATGTEAFF TGCGCCAGCAGCCCGCAGGGGGCGACGGGCACTGAAGCTTTCTTT
NA TRBJ2-1 TRBD2 TRBV25-1 CASSESGLAVSSYNEQFF TGTGCCAGCAGTGAATCCGGACTAGCGGTGAGCTCCTACAATGAGCAGTTCTTC
once TRBJ2-1 NA TRBV28 CASSFFPGEGYNEQFF TGTGCCAGCAGTTTTTTCCCAGGGGAGGGTTACAATGAGCAGTTCTTC
NA TRBJ2-6 TRBD1 TRBV29-1 CSVATGDSGANVLTF TGCAGCGTAGCCACAGGGGACTCTGGGGCCAACGTCCTGACTTTC
NA TRBJ1-5 TRBD1 TRBV5-1 CASSFRDRARHQPQHF TGCGCCAGCAGCTTCCGGGACAGAGCCCGCCATCAGCCCCAGCATTTT
NA TRBJ2-1 TRBD2 TRBV5-1 CASSLPSGMGHNEQFF TGCGCCAGCAGCTTGCCCAGCGGGATGGGACACAATGAGCAGTTCTTC
many TRBJ2-2 NA TRBV7-9 CASSDPNQRSGELFF TGTGCCAGCAGCGACCCCAATCAAAGGTCCGGGGAGCTGTTTTTT
once TRBJ2-1 NA TRBV25-1 CASSESSSGPDNEQFF TGTGCCAGCAGTGAATCCTCCAGCGGGCCCGACAATGAGCAGTTCTTC
NA TRBJ1-4 NA TRBV5-3 CARSLRGAGEKLFF TGTGCCAGAAGCTTGCGGGGGGCAGGTGAAAAACTGTTTTTT
NA TRBJ2-7 TRBD1 TRBV25-1 CASSEFRTGPFHEQYF TGTGCCAGCAGTGAATTTCGGACAGGCCCCTTCCACGAGCAGTACTTC
NA TRBJ2-7 TRBD1 TRBV4-1 CASSLPGQRLEQYF TGCGCCAGCAGCCTTCCGGGACAGCGCCTTGAGCAGTACTTC
NA TRBJ2-7 NA TRBV9 CASSLTRGPYEQYF TGTGCCAGCAGCCTCACCCGGGGACCCTACGAGCAGTACTTC
NA TRBJ2-2 NA TRBV28 CASSLGTAPVPNTGELFF TGTGCCAGCAGTTTAGGGACCGCACCCGTACCGAACACCGGGGAGCTGTTTTTT
NA TRBJ2-1 TRBD2 TRBV6-5 CASSLGGGLAINEQFF TGTGCCAGCAGTTTGGGTGGGGGACTAGCGATCAATGAGCAGTTCTTC
NA TRBJ2-7 TRBD2 TRBV2 CASTMETSGSYEQYF TGTGCCAGCACCATGGAGACTAGCGGAAGCTACGAGCAGTACTTC
NA TRBJ2-7 NA TRBV28 CASSPPLVSSYEQYF TGTGCCAGCAGCCCCCCCCTAGTCAGCTCCTACGAGCAGTACTTC
NA TRBJ2-5 TRBD2 TRBV2 CASSEPGGRMWETQYF TGTGCCAGCAGTGAACCCGGGGGGAGGATGTGGGAGACCCAGTACTTC
NA TRBJ2-1 NA TRBV25-1 CASSVGVSNEQFF TGTGCCAGCAGTGTTGGGGTATCCAATGAGCAGTTCTTC
NA TRBJ2-7 NA TRBV10-1 CASSGGKLSYEQYF TGCGCCAGCAGTGGGGGTAAACTGAGCTACGAGCAGTACTTC
NA TRBJ2-1 NA TRBV9 CASSGRGRGYYNEQFF TGTGCCAGCAGCGGGAGGGGAAGGGGCTACTACAATGAGCAGTTCTTC
few TRBJ2-1 NA TRBV25-1 CASSPEAYNEQFF TGTGCCAGCAGTCCTGAGGCTTACAATGAGCAGTTCTTC
NA TRBJ2-7 TRBD2 TRBV4-3 CASSQDETGRGYEQYF TGCGCCAGCAGCCAAGATGAGACCGGGAGGGGCTATGAGCAGTACTTC
NA TRBJ1-5 NA TRBV28 CASSLNPGGDQPQHF TGTGCCAGCAGTTTAAATCCGGGGGGGGATCAGCCCCAGCATTTT
NA TRBJ2-2 NA TRBV11-1 CASSLGARHTGELFF TGTGCCAGCAGCTTAGGCGCCAGGCACACCGGGGAGCTGTTTTTT
NA TRBJ2-1 TRBD2 TRBV2 CASNSGLGLGGNEQFF TGTGCCAGCAACTCCGGACTAGGACTCGGAGGCAATGAGCAGTTCTTC
few TRBJ2-7 TRBD2 TRBV27 CASSITSGNTYEQYF TGTGCCAGCAGTATAACTAGCGGGAATACCTACGAGCAGTACTTC
NA TRBJ2-7 NA TRBV2 CASSEPKGENYEQYF TGTGCCAGCAGTGAACCGAAAGGGGAAAATTACGAGCAGTACTTC
NA TRBJ2-4 TRBD1 TRBV7-4 CASSFSGTGEAPETLAKNIQYF TGTGCCAGCAGCTTTTCCGGGACAGGGGAAGCTCCGGAGACTCTAGCCAAAAACATTCAGTACTTC
NA TRBJ2-5 NA TRBV6-5 CASSYPRGGGGTQYF TGTGCCAGCAGTTACCCCAGGGGTGGCGGCGGGACCCAGTACTTC
NA TRBJ2-5 TRBD2 TRBV28 CASLEAGARETQYF TGTGCCAGCTTAGAAGCGGGAGCTCGAGAGACCCAGTACTTC
NA TRBJ2-7 TRBD1 TRBV28 CASTLTGDNVYEQYF TGTGCCAGCACCTTAACAGGGGACAATGTCTACGAGCAGTACTTC
NA TRBJ1-2 NA TRBV7-2 CASSLVQGENNYGYTF TGTGCCAGCAGCTTAGTACAGGGCGAAAACAACTATGGCTACACCTTC
few TRBJ1-2 NA TRBV28 CASIPQGSTNYGYTF TGTGCCAGCATTCCCCAAGGATCCACTAACTATGGCTACACCTTC
NA TRBJ2-7 TRBD2 TRBV28 CASKKREYYEQYF TGTGCCAGCAAAAAGCGGGAGTACTACGAGCAGTACTTC
NA TRBJ2-5 TRBD2 TRBV9 CASSVDGTSGTTQYF TGTGCCAGCAGCGTAGATGGGACTAGCGGGACAACCCAGTACTTC
few TRBJ2-7 NA TRBV19 CASSIWAGLSYEQYF TGTGCCAGTAGTATTTGGGCGGGACTCTCCTACGAGCAGTACTTC
many TRBJ2-6 NA TRBV9 CASSWYSGANVLTF TGTGCCAGCAGCTGGTACTCTGGGGCCAACGTCCTGACTTTC
few TRBJ2-1 NA TRBV5-1 CASSLDRSSYNEQFF TGCGCCAGCAGCTTGGACAGGAGCTCCTACAATGAGCAGTTCTTC
NA TRBJ2-3 NA TRBV7-3 CASSLWGAGTDTQYF TGTGCCAGCAGCTTATGGGGGGCTGGTACAGATACGCAGTATTTT
NA TRBJ1-2 NA TRBV28 CATRLDTGYGYTF TGTGCCACTAGACTTGACACCGGCTATGGCTACACCTTC
few TRBJ2-1 TRBD1 TRBV10-1 CASSDYGTDIYEQFF TGCGCCAGCAGTGACTACGGGACAGACATTTATGAGCAGTTCTTC
NA TRBJ2-7 TRBD2 TRBV27 CASSATSGGASHF TGTGCCAGCAGTGCGACTAGCGGGGGGGCCTCACACTTC
many TRBJ2-7 TRBD2 TRBV9 CASSPPSGYEQYF TGTGCCAGCAGCCCTCCTAGCGGCTACGAGCAGTACTTC
NA TRBJ2-7 TRBD2 TRBV5-1 CASSLGPRRLAGNYEQYF TGCGCCAGCAGCTTGGGGCCCCGTAGGCTAGCGGGAAACTACGAGCAGTACTTC